Listed below are T cell receptor beta chains from one sample, sequenced in a study of T-cell memory formation after mild COVID-19. TCRdb ran MiXCR on the 5' RACE reads and lists one entry per CDR3 protein. The table lists roughly 610,000 distinct CDR3 sequences, 17% of them singletons. Sequencing used PBMCs or a T cell subset sorted from them (not recorded which). These receptors came from an adult woman who had mild COVID-19 (a few samples of this study predate the infection). Cell type and time point are not known. CDR3s include the opening cysteine and the closing phenylalanine or tryptophan. D genes are given only for firm matches. Only part of the rows carry a size: once, few, many, or a class if the clone is expanded.

>TRBD1|TRBV4-1|17|-|TRBJ1-2
TGCGCCAGCAGCCAAGATCTGGCAGGGGGGGGACTCTATGGCTACACCTTC
CASSQDLAGGGLYGYTF
>-|TRBV7-8|16|few|TRBJ2-1
TGTGCCAGCAGGCTGCCACGGGTAGCAACCTACAATGAGCAGTTCTTC
CASRLPRVATYNEQFF
>TRBD1|TRBV3-1|19|-|TRBJ1-6
TGTGCCAGCAGCCAAGCAGGGGGCATCTCGAGCTCCTATAATTCACCCCTCCACTTT
CASSQAGGISSSYNSPLHF
>-|TRBV11-2|13|many|TRBJ2-3
TGTGCCAGCAGCTTATATCAGCAAGATACGCAGTATTTT
CASSLYQQDTQYF
>-|TRBV3-1|11|once|TRBJ2-1
TGTGCCAGCAGCCGGACAGAAGAGCAGTTCTTC
CASSRTEEQFF
>TRBD1|TRBV6-2/TRBV6-3|16|-|TRBJ1-5
TGTGCCAGCAGCCGGGACAGAGCCATTAGCAATCAGCCCCAGCATTTT
CASSRDRAISNQPQHF
>TRBD1|TRBV6-2/TRBV6-3|15|-|TRBJ2-1
TGTGCCAGCAGTTACCCGACAGGGGCTATCAATGAGCAGTTCTTC
CASSYPTGAINEQFF
>TRBD2|TRBV20-1|15|-|TRBJ2-7
TGCAGTGCTATCCACGGACTAGCGGAACCCTACGAGCAGTACTTC
CSAIHGLAEPYEQYF
>-|TRBV7-9|16|-|TRBJ2-1
TGTGCCAGCAGCTTAGGGTGGGAGGCAATCTACAATGAGCAGTTCTTC
CASSLGWEAIYNEQFF
>-|TRBV3-1|14|-|TRBJ2-1
TGTGCCAGCGGCGATCCCGGTCCCTACAATGAGCAGTTCTTC
CASGDPGPYNEQFF
>-|TRBV6-6|15|once|TRBJ2-3
TGTGCCAGCAGTTACTCGAATCTAGCGTCAGATACGCAGTATTTT
CASSYSNLASDTQYF
>-|TRBV20-1|14|many|TRBJ1-2
TGCAGTGCTGCCCGGACCTACGCTAACTATGGCTACACCTTC
CSAARTYANYGYTF
>TRBD2|TRBV14|15|-|TRBJ2-3
TGTGCCAGCAGCCCTCGGAGGACTAGCGCCGATACGCAGTATTTT
CASSPRRTSADTQYF
>-|TRBV7-4|16|-|TRBJ1-5
TGTGCCAGCAGCCAAAGCCTGTTACCTAGCAATCAGCCCCAGCATTTT
CASSQSLLPSNQPQHF
>TRBD2|TRBV6-6|19|-|TRBJ2-2
TGTGCCAGCAGTTACTTTCGGACTAGCGGGGGGACAAACACCGGGGAGCTGTTTTTT
CASSYFRTSGGTNTGELFF
>TRBD1|TRBV29-1|14|few|TRBJ2-5
TGCAGCGTCGATCCGACAGGGGGCTGGCTAACCCAGTACTTC
CSVDPTGGWLTQYF
>-|TRBV5-1|12|few|TRBJ1-1
TGCGCCAGCAGCTTGGAACTCGGTCGAGCTTTCTTT
CASSLELGRAFF
>-|TRBV24-1|14|few|TRBJ1-1
TGTGCCACCGAAGAGGGGTCAGCGAACACTGAAGCTTTCTTT
CATEEGSANTEAFF
>-|TRBV7-2|15|few|TRBJ2-1
TGTGCCAGCAGCTTAGGGGCAGGGCCTTACAATGAGCAGTTCTTC
CASSLGAGPYNEQFF
>-|TRBV7-9|13|-|TRBJ1-1
TGTGCCAGCAGCCTCGTAGAGGGCACTGAAGCTTTCTTT
CASSLVEGTEAFF
>-|TRBV29-1|12|few|TRBJ2-1
TGCAGCGTTGAACTCACTCCCAATGAGCAGTTCTTC
CSVELTPNEQFF
>TRBD1|TRBV9|13|few|TRBJ2-5
TGTGCCAGCAGCGGGACAGGGAGAGAGACCCAGTACTTC
CASSGTGRETQYF
>-|TRBV30|16|few|TRBJ2-2
TGTGCCTGGAGTGATGTCCTAACCGCGAACACCGGGGAGCTGTTTTTT
CAWSDVLTANTGELFF
>-|TRBV12-3/TRBV12-4|13|few|TRBJ2-1
TGTGCCAGCAGTTTAGACGGGCTCGCTGAGCAGTTCTTC
CASSLDGLAEQFF
>TRBD2|TRBV5-1|18|few|TRBJ2-5
TGCGCCAGCAGCGTGGGGGATAGCGGGAGGGCCCATGGAGAGACCCAGTACTTC
CASSVGDSGRAHGETQYF
>TRBD2|TRBV20-1|16|-|TRBJ2-7
TGCAGTGCTAGACCTCCAGGGACTAGCGTTTCCTACGAGCAGTACTTC
CSARPPGTSVSYEQYF
>-|TRBV6-4|14|-|TRBJ2-3
TGTGCCAGCAAGGACTCAAAAAGCACAGATACGCAGTATTTT
CASKDSKSTDTQYF
>TRBD1|TRBV5-6|16|-|TRBJ1-5
TGTGCCAGCAGCTCCACAGGGGGCGCTGGGAATCAGCCCCAGCATTTT
CASSSTGGAGNQPQHF
>-|TRBV6-5|14|few|TRBJ2-7
TGTGCCAGCAGTTACGAGGGTAGGGTAACAGAGCAGTACTTC
CASSYEGRVTEQYF
>TRBD2|TRBV30|16|many|TRBJ2-3
TGTGCCTGGAGTGTGTGGGCGGGGGGCAGCACAGATACGCAGTATTTT
CAWSVWAGGSTDTQYF
>TRBD2|TRBV12-3/TRBV12-4|16|many|TRBJ2-2
TGTGCCAGCAGAAGACTAGCGGGAAAGAACACCGGGGAGCTGTTTTTT
CASRRLAGKNTGELFF
>TRBD2|TRBV6-2/TRBV6-3|14|few|TRBJ2-7
TGTGCCAGCAGGGCAGCGGGAGACCCCTACGAGCAGTACTTC
CASRAAGDPYEQYF
>-|TRBV29-1|13|-|TRBJ2-3
TGCAGCGTTCCCGGGACAACCACAGATACGCAGTATTTT
CSVPGTTTDTQYF
>-|TRBV6-6|12|few|TRBJ2-1
TGTGCCAGCAGTCCTCCGTCGACTCAGCAGTTCTTC
CASSPPSTQQFF
>-|TRBV4-3|17|few|TRBJ2-3
TGCGCCAGCAGCCAGGAATTTCGCAGGCCTGGGGCAGATACGCAGTATTTT
CASSQEFRRPGADTQYF
>-|TRBV5-1|14|-|TRBJ2-5
TGCGCCAGCAGCCCGAGACAGCTACAAGAGACCCAGTACTTC
CASSPRQLQETQYF
>TRBD2|TRBV7-6|15|-|TRBJ2-5
TGTGCCAGCAGCTTAGGACTAGCGGGAAAAGAGACCCAGTACTTC
CASSLGLAGKETQYF
>TRBD1|TRBV4-1|17|few|TRBJ1-2
TGCGCCAGCAGCCTCTTGGGACAGGGGGCGTTGGGCTATGGCTACACCTTC
CASSLLGQGALGYGYTF
>TRBD1|TRBV18|15|few|TRBJ2-1
TGTGCCAGCTCACCGGGGACAGGGCGGAACAATGAGCAGTTCTTC
CASSPGTGRNNEQFF
>-|TRBV12-3/TRBV12-4|14|few|TRBJ2-7
TGTGCCAGCAGTTTGTCAGGGAGAACCTACGAGCAGTACTTC
CASSLSGRTYEQYF
>-|TRBV20-1|12|-|TRBJ1-1
TGCAGTGCCCCACCGAGGGGCACTGAAGCTTTCTTT
CSAPPRGTEAFF
>-|TRBV29-1|13|few|TRBJ2-3
TGCAGCGTTGAACGGCAGGGGAGGGATACGCAGTATTTT
CSVERQGRDTQYF
>TRBD1|TRBV20-1|15|-|TRBJ1-5
TGCAGTGCTAGAGGGGGGACAGGGAGCAATCAGCCCCAGCATTTT
CSARGGTGSNQPQHF
>-|TRBV7-6|15|once|TRBJ2-1
TGTGCCAGCAGTTCAACCGGGACACTGGGCCATGAGCAGTTCTTC
CASSSTGTLGHEQFF